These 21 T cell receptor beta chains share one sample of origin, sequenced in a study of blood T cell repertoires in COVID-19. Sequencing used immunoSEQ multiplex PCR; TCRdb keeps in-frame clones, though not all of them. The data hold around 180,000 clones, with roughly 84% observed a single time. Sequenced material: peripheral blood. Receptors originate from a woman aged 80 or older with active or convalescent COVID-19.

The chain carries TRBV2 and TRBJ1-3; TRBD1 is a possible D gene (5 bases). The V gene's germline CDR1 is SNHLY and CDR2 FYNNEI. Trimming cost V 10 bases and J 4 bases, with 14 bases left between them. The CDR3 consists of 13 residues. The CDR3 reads CATKKGEGNTIYF. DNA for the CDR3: TGTGCCACCAAGAAAGGGGAAGGAAACACCATATATTTT.

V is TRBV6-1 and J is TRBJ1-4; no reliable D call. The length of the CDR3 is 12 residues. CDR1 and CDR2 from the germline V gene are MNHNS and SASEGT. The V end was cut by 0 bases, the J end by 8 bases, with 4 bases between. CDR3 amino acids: CASSEASEKLFF. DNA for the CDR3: TGTGCCAGCAGTGAAGCGTCGGAAAAACTGTTTTTT.

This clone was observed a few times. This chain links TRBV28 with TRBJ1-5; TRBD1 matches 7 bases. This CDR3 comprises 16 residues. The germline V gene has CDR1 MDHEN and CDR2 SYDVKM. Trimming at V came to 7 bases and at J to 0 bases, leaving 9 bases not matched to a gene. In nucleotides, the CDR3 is TGTGCCAGCAACAGCCGGGACAGATTTAGCAATCAGCCCCAGCATTTT. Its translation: CASNSRDRFSNQPQHF.

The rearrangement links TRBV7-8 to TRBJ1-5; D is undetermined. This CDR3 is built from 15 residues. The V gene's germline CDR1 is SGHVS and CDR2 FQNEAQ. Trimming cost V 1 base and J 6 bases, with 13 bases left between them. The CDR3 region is CASSLGLTGIQPQHF. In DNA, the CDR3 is TGTGCCAGCAGCTTAGGTTTGACGGGGATTCAGCCCCAGCATTTT.

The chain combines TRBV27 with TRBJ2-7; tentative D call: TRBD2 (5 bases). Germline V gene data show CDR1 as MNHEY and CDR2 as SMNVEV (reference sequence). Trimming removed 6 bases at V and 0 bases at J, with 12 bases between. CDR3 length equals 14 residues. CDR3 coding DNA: TGTGCCAGCAGCCGACTATACAGCTCCTACGAGCAGTACTTC. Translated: CASSRLYSSYEQYF.

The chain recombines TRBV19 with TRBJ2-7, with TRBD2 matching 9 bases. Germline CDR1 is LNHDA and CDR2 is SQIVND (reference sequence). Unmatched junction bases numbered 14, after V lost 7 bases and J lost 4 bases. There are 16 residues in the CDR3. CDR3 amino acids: CASTRATGSGSYEQYF. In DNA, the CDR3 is TGTGCCAGTACCCGGGCGACAGGTAGCGGGAGTTACGAGCAGTACTTC.

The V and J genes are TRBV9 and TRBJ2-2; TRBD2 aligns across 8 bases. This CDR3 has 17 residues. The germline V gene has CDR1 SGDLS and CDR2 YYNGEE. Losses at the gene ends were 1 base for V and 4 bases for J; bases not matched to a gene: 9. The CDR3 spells CASSVQREGRSTGELFF. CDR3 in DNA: TGTGCCAGCAGCGTACAACGGGAGGGCCGGAGCACCGGGGAGCTGTTTTTT.

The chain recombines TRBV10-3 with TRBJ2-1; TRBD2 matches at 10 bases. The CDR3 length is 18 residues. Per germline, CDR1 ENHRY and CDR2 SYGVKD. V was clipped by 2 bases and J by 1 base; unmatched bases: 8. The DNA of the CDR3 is TGTGCCATCAGTGAGGGTGGTAGCGGGAGGCGGTCCTACAATGAGCAGTTCTTC. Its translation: CAISEGGSGRRSYNEQFF.

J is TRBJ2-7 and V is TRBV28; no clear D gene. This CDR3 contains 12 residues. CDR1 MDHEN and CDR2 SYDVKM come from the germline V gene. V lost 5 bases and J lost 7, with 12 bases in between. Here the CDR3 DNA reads TGTGCCAGCAGTATCTCGAGCCGGGAGCAGTACTTC. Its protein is CASSISSREQYF.

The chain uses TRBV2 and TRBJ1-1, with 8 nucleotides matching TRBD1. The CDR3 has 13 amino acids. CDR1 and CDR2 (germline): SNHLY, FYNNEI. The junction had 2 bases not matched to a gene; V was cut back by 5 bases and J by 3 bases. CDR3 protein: CASSTGGYTEAFF. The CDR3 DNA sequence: TGTGCCAGCAGTACAGGGGGGTACACTGAAGCTTTCTTT.

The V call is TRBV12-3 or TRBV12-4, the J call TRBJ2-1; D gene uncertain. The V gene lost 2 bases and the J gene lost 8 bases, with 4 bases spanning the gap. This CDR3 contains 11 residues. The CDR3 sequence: CASSLTDEQFF. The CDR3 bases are TGTGCCAGCAGTTTAACGGATGAGCAGTTCTTC.

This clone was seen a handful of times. The CDR3 region is CATCQTGTNTEAFF. The DNA for the CDR3 is TGTGCCACATGCCAGACAGGGACGAACACTGAAGCTTTCTTT. The chain links TRBV10-3 to TRBJ1-1; 7 positions agree with TRBD1. This CDR3 region has 14 residues. The germline gives CDR1 ENHRY, CDR2 SYGVKD. V shed 10 bases, J shed 1 base, and the junction held 9 bases outside the gene matches.

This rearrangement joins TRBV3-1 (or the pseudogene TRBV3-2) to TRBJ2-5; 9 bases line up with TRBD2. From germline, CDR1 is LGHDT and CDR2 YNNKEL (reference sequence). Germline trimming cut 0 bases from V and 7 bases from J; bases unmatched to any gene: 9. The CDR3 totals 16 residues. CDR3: CASSQDRGGRVGTQYF. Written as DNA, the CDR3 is TGTGCCAGCAGCCAAGATCGTGGCGGGAGGGTCGGGACCCAGTACTTC.

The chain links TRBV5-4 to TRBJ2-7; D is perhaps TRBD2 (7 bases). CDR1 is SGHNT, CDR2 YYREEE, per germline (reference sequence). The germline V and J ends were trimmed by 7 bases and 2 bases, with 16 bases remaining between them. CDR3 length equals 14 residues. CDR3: CASGKGGSPYEQYF. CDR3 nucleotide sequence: TGTGCCAGCGGGAAGGGGGGGAGCCCCTACGAGCAGTACTTC.

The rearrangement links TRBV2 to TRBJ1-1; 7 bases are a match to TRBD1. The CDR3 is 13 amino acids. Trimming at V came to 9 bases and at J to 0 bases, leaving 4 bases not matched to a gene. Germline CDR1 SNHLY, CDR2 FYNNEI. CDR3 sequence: CASTQGVNTEAFF. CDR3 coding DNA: TGTGCCAGTACGCAGGGGGTGAACACTGAAGCTTTCTTT.

The CDR3 reads CASSLTANYGYTF. CDR3 DNA: TGTGCCAGCAGCCTGACAGCAAACTATGGCTACACCTTC. The V call is TRBV6-5, the J call TRBJ1-2; the D gene is possibly TRBD1 (5 bases). This CDR3 comprises 13 residues. CDR1 MNHEY and CDR2 SVGAGI come from the germline V gene. The ends were cut back, 6 bases at V and 2 bases at J, with 10 bases in the middle.

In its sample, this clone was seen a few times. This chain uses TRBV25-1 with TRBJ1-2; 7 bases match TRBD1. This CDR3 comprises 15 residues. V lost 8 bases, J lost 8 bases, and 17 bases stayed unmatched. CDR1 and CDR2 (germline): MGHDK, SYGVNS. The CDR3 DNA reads TGTGCCAGCCGGGACAGCCTGATCGTGTTTGGAGGCTACACCTTC. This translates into CASRDSLIVFGGYTF.

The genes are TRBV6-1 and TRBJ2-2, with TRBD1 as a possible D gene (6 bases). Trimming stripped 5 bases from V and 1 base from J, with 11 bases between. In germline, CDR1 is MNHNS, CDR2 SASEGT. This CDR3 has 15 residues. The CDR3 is CASSPLGGNTGELFF. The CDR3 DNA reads TGTGCCAGCAGTCCGTTAGGGGGGAACACCGGGGAGCTGTTTTTT.

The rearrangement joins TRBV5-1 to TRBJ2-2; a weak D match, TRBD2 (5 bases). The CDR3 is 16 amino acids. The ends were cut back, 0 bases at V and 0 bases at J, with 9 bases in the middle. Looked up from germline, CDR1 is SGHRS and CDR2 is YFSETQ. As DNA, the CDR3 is TGCGCCAGCAGCTTGGCCCAGCGGTCGAACACCGGGGAGCTGTTTTTT. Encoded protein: CASSLAQRSNTGELFF. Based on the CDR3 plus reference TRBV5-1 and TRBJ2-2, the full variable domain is KAGVTQTPRYLIKTRGQQVTLSCSPISGHRSVSWYQQTPGQGLQFLFEYFSETQRNKGNFPGRFSGRQFSNSRSEMNVSTLELGDSALYLCASSLAQRSNTGELFFGEGSRLTVL.

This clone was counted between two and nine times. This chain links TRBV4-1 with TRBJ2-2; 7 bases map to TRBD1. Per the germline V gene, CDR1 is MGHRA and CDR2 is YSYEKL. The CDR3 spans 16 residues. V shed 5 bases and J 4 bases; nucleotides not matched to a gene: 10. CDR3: CASSRDSRAFTGELFF. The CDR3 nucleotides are TGCGCCAGCAGCAGGGACAGCCGAGCGTTCACCGGGGAGCTGTTTTTT.

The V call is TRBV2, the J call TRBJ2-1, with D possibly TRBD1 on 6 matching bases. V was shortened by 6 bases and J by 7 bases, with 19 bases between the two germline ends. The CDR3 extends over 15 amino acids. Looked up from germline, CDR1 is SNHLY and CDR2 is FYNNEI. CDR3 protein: CASSRVGARINEQFF. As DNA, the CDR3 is TGTGCCAGCAGCCGAGTGGGGGCGCGAATTAATGAGCAGTTCTTC.